The clone carrying this T cell receptor beta chain was observed many times. What it binds is unknown. These data belong to a study of quantifying T cell responses using KT2 cells. As for the study in general: RNA was reverse transcribed with TCR alpha and beta constant-region primers.

An oligo carrying a UMI was ligated to the cDNA 3' end. First-round PCR used three to five cycles and beta primers RC1.1 and RC1.2 covering TRBC1 and TRBC2. TCRdb re-derived calls from the UMI-ligation and nested PCR reads in MiXCR, one entry per CDR3 protein. The sample lists 25,000 to 40,000 distinct CDR3 sequences, about 9.4% seen once, with around 9.8% in the top ten. Study-level findings and limits: Input KT2 cell number predicted KT2 alpha and beta sequence counts linearly over several orders of magnitude.

Germline V gives CDR1 MNHNS, CDR2 SASEGT. Trimming removed 5 bases from V and 5 bases from J; junction bases left unmatched: 12. The CDR3 is made up of 17 amino acids. The receptor's source is a human donor. This chain connects TRBV6-1 to TRBJ2-3; 11 bases are a match to TRBD2. Input material: PBMCs spiked with cells of the T cell clone KT2. CDR3 sequence: CASSKFLAGGRGDTQYF. DNA for the CDR3: TGTGCCAGCAGTAAATTCTTAGCGGGAGGGAGGGGAGATACGCAGTATTTT.